This entry lists 11 T cell receptor beta chains sequenced from one sample in a study of OX40 agonist ivuxolimab in advanced cancers. The receptor library was made with the immunoSEQ multiplex PCR assay. The table comes from immuneACCESS by way of TCRdb, which keeps in-frame sequences with V and J called. Part of the clones is missing from these tables; in studies checked, under half for an unresolved V gene and the rest for unknown reasons. The sample includes around 26,000 clones, with 85% observed a single time. The top ten clones comprise less than 50% of the sample. The material sequenced was CD4+ or CD8+ T cells sorted from blood, taken in a trial of the OX40 agonist ivuxolimab. The receptor set was obtained from an adult with an advanced solid tumor such as melanoma, head and neck, liver or kidney cancer.

CDR3 in amino acids: CASSERPGGTQETQYF. The DNA of the CDR3 is TGTGCCAGCAGTGAGCGACCGGGGGGGACCCAAGAGACCCAGTACTTC. The rearrangement joins TRBV2 to TRBJ2-5, with 8 bases matching TRBD2. Germline assignment: CDR1 SNHLY and CDR2 FYNNEI. The CDR3 has 16 residues. Trimming took 3 bases from V and 1 from J; bases not matched to a gene: 7.

The chain recombines TRBV19 with TRBJ2-7; 16 positions agree with TRBD2. With 6 bases clipped from V and 5 bases from J, the junction kept 7 bases outside the gene matches. Germline values: CDR1 LNHDA, CDR2 SQIVND (reference sequence). The CDR3 is 16 amino acids. The CDR3 sequence: CASRPGLAGGLDEQYF. In nucleotides, the CDR3 is TGTGCCAGTAGACCGGGACTAGCGGGGGGGCTCGACGAGCAGTACTTC.

The rearrangement uses TRBV19 and TRBJ1-5, with D perhaps matching TRBD1 (6 bases). The germline V gene encodes CDR1 LNHDA and CDR2 SQIVND (reference sequence). Trimming pared 1 base from V and 4 bases from J, leaving 11 bases between. This CDR3 is built from 15 residues. The CDR3 DNA reads TGTGCCAGTAGTATAGGTAGGGGGGCGAATCAGCCCCAGCATTTT. The encoded protein is CASSIGRGANQPQHF. Using reference TRBV19 and TRBJ1-5 for the parts outside the CDR3, the full variable domain is DGGITQSPKYLFRKEGQNVTLSCEQNLNHDAMYWYRQDPGQGLRLIYYSQIVNDFQKGDIAEGYSVSREKKESFPLTVTSAQKNPTAFYLCASSIGRGANQPQHFGDGTRLSIL.

The chain employs TRBV11-2 and TRBJ2-3; TRBD2 aligns across 7 bases. V shed 1 base and J 0 bases; nucleotides not matched to a gene: 13. The CDR3 has 19 amino acids. Germline lookup yields CDR1 SGHAT and CDR2 FQNNGV. The CDR3 DNA is TGTGCCAGCAGCTTAGTAGGAAATAGCGGGTTGTCTAGCACAGATACGCAGTATTTT. Its translation is CASSLVGNSGLSSTDTQYF.

V usage is TRBV27 and J usage is TRBJ2-7; D unclear. This CDR3 contains 20 residues. Trimming removed 3 bases at V and 1 base at J, with 28 bases between. CDR1 is MNHEY and CDR2 is SMNVEV in the germline V gene (reference sequence). CDR3 amino acids: CASSFDLRRRSLDGSYEQYF. The CDR3 coding sequence is TGTGCCAGCAGTTTCGATCTACGTCGGCGGAGTCTGGACGGATCCTACGAGCAGTACTTC.

The CDR3 loop is CASSLEGGFDVLTF. CDR3 nucleotides: TGTGCCAGCAGCTTAGAGGGGGGTTTTGACGTCCTGACTTTC. V usage is TRBV7-9 and J usage is TRBJ2-6, with D tentatively TRBD1 or TRBD2 (6 bases each). Trimming took 1 base from V and 11 from J, leaving 12 bases between them. The length of the CDR3 is 14 residues. Germline CDR1 SEHNR, CDR2 FQNEAQ (reference sequence).

The chain links TRBV19 to TRBJ1-1, with D perhaps matching TRBD1 (5 bases). There are 14 residues in the CDR3. The germline V and J ends were trimmed by 3 bases and 1 base, with 9 bases remaining between them. The V gene's germline CDR1 is LNHDA and CDR2 SQIVND (reference sequence). The CDR3 DNA sequence: TGTGCCAGTAGTATGGGACTGGCGAACACTGAAGCTTTCTTT. Residues: CASSMGLANTEAFF.

V and J are TRBV21-1 and TRBJ2-1; the table's TRBD1 call for D was not verified on the DNA. TRBV21-1 is a pseudogene segment. This CDR3 contains 16 residues. The CDR3, as DNA: TGTGCCAGCCGCACGATTATGGGGGCGAAGAACAATGAGCAGTTCTTC. This sequence encodes CASRTIMGAKNNEQFF.

J is TRBJ2-7 and V is TRBV5-1; D is unclear. V lost 0 bases and J 3 bases, leaving 19 bases between the germline ends. The CDR3 extends over 17 amino acids. The V gene's germline CDR1 is SGHRS and CDR2 YFSETQ. The CDR3 reads CASSLVGVGAGRYEQYF. Here the CDR3 DNA reads TGCGCCAGCAGCTTGGTTGGGGTAGGCGCCGGGCGCTACGAGCAGTACTTC.

The chain uses TRBV29-1 and TRBJ1-4; no firm D call. Germline-derived CDR1 and CDR2 are SQVTM and ANQGSEA. CDR3 length: 13 amino acids. Trimming shortened V by 3 bases and J by 4 bases, and 9 bases separated the two germline ends. DNA for the CDR3: TGCAGCGTTGAGGTCCGGGGTAATGAAAAACTGTTTTTT. Translation: CSVEVRGNEKLFF.

The chain uses TRBV11-2 and TRBJ1-1; D may be TRBD1 (5 bases). Trimming removed 5 bases at V and 0 bases at J, with 10 bases between. Germline V gene lookup returns CDR1 SGHAT and CDR2 FQNNGV. The CDR3 is 14 residues long. Here the CDR3 DNA reads TGTGCCAGCAGCCAGGGACCCATGAACACTGAAGCTTTCTTT. The encoded protein is CASSQGPMNTEAFF.